Sequencing of this T cell receptor beta chain was carried out in a study of regulatory T cells in long-lasting Graves disease. Study observations and caveats: It was in persistent disease that TRBV28, TRBJ1-2 and TRBJ2-5 were favored. TCR diversity was lower in persistent Graves' patients than in newly diagnosed ones. Possibly, too few samples lowered accuracy.

In its sample, this clonotype was seen many times. The antigen is undetermined. Time point in this sample: newly diagnosed GD, antithyroid drugs for less than 3 months. The TCR library was made from RNA that had been extracted from PBMCs in TRIzol. Under American Thyroid Association guidelines, Graves' disease was diagnosed. This CDR3 is built from 16 residues. Trimming removed 5 bases from V and 0 bases from J; junction bases left unmatched: 9. CDR3-region Arm-PCR and iRepertoire HTBI primers produced the TCR beta libraries. TCRdb ran MiXCR on the multiplex PCR reads and lists one entry per CDR3 protein. Of under 300,000 distinct CDR3 sequences listed, 15% to 20% are singletons.

V usage is TRBV12-3 or TRBV12-4 and J usage is TRBJ2-7; TRBD1 aligns across 8 bases. The sample here was peripheral blood mononuclear cells (PBMCs), taken at new diagnosis, from a patient treated with antithyroid drugs. The receptor's source is a female donor with Graves disease. The CDR3 DNA reads as TGTGCCAGCAGTCATCCAGGGGGCGTCGGCTCCTACGAGCAGTACTTC. Its translation: CASSHPGGVGSYEQYF.